Below, 19 T cell receptor beta chains from the same sample are listed, as sequenced in a study of CD8 T cells in ankylosing spondylitis. Each CDR3 protein is one row after TCRdb ran MiXCR on the 5' RACE reads. The profile shows approximately 150,000 distinct CDR3 sequences, 30% to 35% of them singletons. Specimen: synovial fluid, either unsorted or a sorted T cell fraction (not recorded which). These receptors all stem from a male donor with ankylosing spondylitis.

V and J are TRBV5-1 and TRBJ2-3; the match to TRBD1 covers 10 bases. CDR3 length: 15 amino acids. CDR1 is SGHRS and CDR2 is YFSETQ in the germline V gene. The ends lost 4 bases at V and 4 bases at J; junction bases unmatched: 6. In nucleotides, the CDR3 is TGCGCCAGCAGCCCCCGACAGGGGGCCCCAGATACGCAGTATTTT. Its translation: CASSPRQGAPDTQYF.

This clonotype appeared many times. The V gene is TRBV5-1, the J gene TRBJ1-2; tentatively, D is TRBD1 (5 bases). The length of the CDR3 is 13 residues. The germline V and J ends were trimmed by 1 base and 6 bases, with 10 bases remaining between them. Germline V gives CDR1 SGHRS, CDR2 YFSETQ. The CDR3 loop reads CASSLMQGNGYTF. DNA of the CDR3: TGCGCCAGCAGCTTGATGCAGGGAAATGGCTACACCTTC.

The genes are TRBV10-3 and TRBJ1-6; 10 nucleotides line up with TRBD1. The CDR3 loop spans 19 amino acids. Germline V gives CDR1 ENHRY, CDR2 SYGVKD. J was trimmed by 0 bases and V by 3 bases; bases with no gene match: 8. CDR3 coding DNA: TGTGCCATCAGTGACCCCCCGGACAGGGGGAGCTCCTATAATTCACCCCTCCACTTT. It specifies CAISDPPDRGSSYNSPLHF.

This clonotype has only a few counts. The CDR3 bases are TGCAGTGCCCAGCTAGGGAGCAGCTCCTACGAGCAGTACTTC. This sequence encodes CSAQLGSSSYEQYF. The rearrangement joins TRBV20-1 to TRBJ2-7; maybe TRBD2 (5 bases). The CDR3 is 14 amino acids. CDR1 and CDR2 from the germline V gene are DFQATT and SNEGSKA (reference sequence). Deletions cut 6 bases from V and 0 bases from J, with 15 bases between.

The chain links TRBV20-1 to TRBJ2-1, with 10 bases matching TRBD2. The trim removed 6 bases at V and 7 bases at J, leaving 9 bases unmatched. Germline V lookup: CDR1 DFQATT, CDR2 SNEGSKA (reference sequence). The length of the CDR3 is 14 residues. This chain's CDR3 is CSANIAGGVNEQFF. The CDR3 DNA reads as TGCAGTGCCAACATAGCGGGGGGTGTGAATGAGCAGTTCTTC.

There are a few counts of this clonotype. The rearrangement links TRBV2 to TRBJ1-1; D possibly corresponds to TRBD1 (5 bases). This CDR3 region has 15 residues. The V end was cut by 1 base, the J end by 5 bases, with 14 bases between. Germline V gene data show CDR1 as SNHLY and CDR2 as FYNNEI. This CDR3 reads CASSEEGDRGTEAFF. CDR3 DNA: TGTGCCAGCAGTGAAGAGGGAGACAGAGGGACTGAAGCTTTCTTT.

This chain joins TRBV10-3 and TRBJ1-2; TRBD1 is a possible D gene (6 bases). CDR1 and CDR2 from the germline V gene are ENHRY and SYGVKD. V lost 7 bases and J 4 bases, leaving 13 bases between the germline ends. This CDR3 contains 13 residues. This CDR3 reads CAINPGQIYGYTF. As DNA, the CDR3 is TGTGCCATCAACCCAGGACAGATCTATGGCTACACCTTC.

This clonotype has a count of ten or more. This chain joins TRBV6-5 and TRBJ2-4; a weak D match, TRBD1 (6 bases). This CDR3 has 15 residues. The V end lost 0 bases, the J end lost 5 bases, and 11 bases lay between the germline ends. CDR1 is MNHEY, CDR2 SVGAGI, per germline. The chain's CDR3 is CASSYSPGVQNIQYF. The DNA of the CDR3 is TGTGCCAGCAGTTACTCACCAGGGGTACAAAACATTCAGTACTTC.

The chain is built from TRBV5-1 and TRBJ2-1; 9 bases fit TRBD1. This CDR3 comprises 15 residues. The V and J ends lost 4 bases and 6 bases, in that order; junction bases with no gene match: 8. Germline loops: CDR1 SGHRS, CDR2 YFSETQ. For the CDR3, the DNA is TGCGCCAGCAGCAGACCGGGACAGGGTCCCAATGAGCAGTTCTTC. As protein: CASSRPGQGPNEQFF. The variable domain in full, with the rest retrieved from reference TRBV5-1 and TRBJ2-1, is KAGVTQTPRYLIKTRGQQVTLSCSPISGHRSVSWYQQTPGQGLQFLFEYFSETQRNKGNFPGRFSGRQFSNSRSEMNVSTLELGDSALYLCASSRPGQGPNEQFFGPGTRLTVL.

The CDR3 nucleotides are TGTGCCAGCAGCTTAGCGGGCTCGCTAGCGGGAGCAAATTTTTACGAGCAGTACTTC. Its protein product is CASSLAGSLAGANFYEQYF. The chain couples TRBV7-8 to TRBJ2-7, with 10 bases lining up with TRBD2. V lost 0 bases and J lost 4; bases outside the gene matches: 15. Germline values: CDR1 SGHVS, CDR2 FQNEAQ. The CDR3 loop spans 19 amino acids.

This clonotype was found a few times. J is TRBJ2-7 and V is TRBV20-1; weak D call: TRBD1 (5 bases). Germline CDR1 DFQATT, CDR2 SNEGSKA (reference sequence). V gave up 1 base and J gave up 3 bases, with 16 bases separating them. The CDR3 totals 15 residues. CDR3 region: CSARGSYGANYEQYF. The CDR3 region has the DNA TGCAGTGCTAGAGGTTCTTATGGGGCAAACTACGAGCAGTACTTC.

The chain uses TRBV20-1 and TRBJ2-1; 7 bases agree with TRBD2. After removal of 3 bases from V and 7 bases from J, the junction contained 12 bases not matched to a gene. CDR3 length: 15 residues. In germline, CDR1 is DFQATT, CDR2 SNEGSKA (reference sequence). Here the CDR3 DNA reads TGCAGTGCTAGCGCGGGAGCGGGTGTGAGAAATGAGCAGTTCTTC. Protein sequence: CSASAGAGVRNEQFF.

The CDR3 DNA follows: TGTGCCAGCAGCCAAGTTTTGGGAGTTGGCGGGGAGCTGTTTTTT. As protein: CASSQVLGVGGELFF. V gene TRBV3-1 combines with J gene TRBJ2-2, with D perhaps matching TRBD2 (5 bases). Trimming cost V 1 base and J 7 bases, with 13 bases left between them. The CDR3 totals 15 residues. The germline gives CDR1 LGHDT, CDR2 YNNKEL (reference sequence).

This clonotype came up a few times. This chain links TRBV18 with TRBJ2-5, with 10 bases lining up with TRBD1. The CDR3 extends over 16 amino acids. Germline V CDR1 and CDR2: KGHSH, LQKENI. V shed 4 bases and J 5 bases; nucleotides not matched to a gene: 10. The CDR3 DNA follows: TGTGCCAGCTCACAGACAGGGGGCCCTCGAATTGAGACCCAGTACTTC. It specifies CASSQTGGPRIETQYF.

This clonotype was seen ten or more times. The chain recombines TRBV5-1 with TRBJ2-3; D is unclear. This CDR3 is 16 amino acids long. Trimming removed 1 base at V and 2 bases at J, with 14 bases between. Per germline, CDR1 SGHRS and CDR2 YFSETQ. The CDR3 is CASSLSDFGFTDTQYF. CDR3 nucleotide sequence: TGCGCCAGCAGCTTGTCCGATTTTGGATTCACAGATACGCAGTATTTT.

The chain uses TRBV5-5 and TRBJ1-1, with D maybe TRBD1 (6 bases). The V end lost 4 bases, the J end lost 1 base, and 17 bases lay between the germline ends. The germline V gene encodes CDR1 SGHKS and CDR2 YYEKEE (reference sequence). There are 16 residues in the CDR3. CDR3 DNA: TGTGCCAGCAGCCCCTGGGACATCCAAAGGAACACTGAAGCTTTCTTT. It yields the protein CASSPWDIQRNTEAFF. The full variable domain, rest sourced from reference TRBV5-5 and TRBJ1-1, is DAGVTQSPTHLIKTRGQQVTLRCSPISGHKSVSWYQQVLGQGPQFIFQYYEKEERGRGNFPDRFSARQFPNYSSELNVNALLLGDSALYLCASSPWDIQRNTEAFFGQGTRLTVV.

This clonotype has only a few counts. The gene calls are TRBV2 and TRBJ1-5, with 8 bases that match TRBD1. CDR1 and CDR2 (germline): SNHLY, FYNNEI. This CDR3 spans 16 amino acids. Trimming removed 1 base from V and 3 bases from J; junction bases left unmatched: 5. Here the CDR3 DNA reads TGTGCCAGCAGTGAAGGGACAGGGAGTTACAATCAGCCCCAGCATTTT. It encodes CASSEGTGSYNQPQHF.

In this sample, this clonotype turned up many times. The CDR3 DNA reads TGTGCCAGCAGTGGTCAAGGTTGGGGCTACACCGGGGAGCTGTTTTTT. This sequence encodes CASSGQGWGYTGELFF. The chain uses TRBV25-1 and TRBJ2-2, with D perhaps matching TRBD1 (5 bases). V gave up 4 bases and J gave up 3 bases, with 15 bases separating them. This CDR3 is built from 16 residues. Looked up from germline, CDR1 is MGHDK and CDR2 is SYGVNS. The variable domain in full, with the rest retrieved from reference TRBV25-1 and TRBJ2-2, is EADIYQTPRYLVIGTGKKITLECSQTMGHDKMYWYQQDPGMELHLIHYSYGVNSTEKGDLSSESTVSRIRTEHFPLTLESARPSHTSQYLCASSGQGWGYTGELFFGEGSRLTVL.

This chain connects TRBV2 to TRBJ2-5; TRBD2 aligns across 8 bases. With V trimmed by 6 bases and J by 1 base, 10 bases remained unmatched. The CDR3 has 16 amino acids. Germline-derived CDR1 and CDR2 are SNHLY and FYNNEI. In DNA form, the CDR3 reads TGTGCCAGCAGGGGGGGAGCGGGAGTCGGCCAAGAGACCCAGTACTTC. Translating it yields CASRGGAGVGQETQYF.